The 21 T cell receptor beta chains below all came from one sample that was sequenced in a study of sequential checkpoint blockade in melanoma. The treatment: randomized to nivolumab then ipilimumab (arm A) or the reverse (arm B). Profiled with immunoSEQ multiplex PCR; TCRdb holds only in-frame clones, not every one. The sample has about 6,700 clones; roughly a quarter are singletons. The starting material was tumor tissue (inferred from file names), obtained from a patient given nivolumab and ipilimumab in sequence. These receptors all stem from a human donor with melanoma.

This clone was seen a handful of times. The CDR3 DNA is TGTGCCAGCTCAAAGTTTTTGGAGGGAGGGGGCACTGAAGCTTTCTTT. This gives the protein CASSKFLEGGGTEAFF. The V call is TRBV18, the J call TRBJ1-1; possibly TRBD1 for D (6 bases). The CDR3 has 16 residues. The germline V gene has CDR1 KGHSH and CDR2 LQKENI. Deletions cut 5 bases from V and 4 bases from J, with 20 bases between.

This clone came up many times. The V call is TRBV11-3, the J call TRBJ2-1; 10 bases fit TRBD2. The CDR3 extends over 19 amino acids. V trimming: 5 bases; J trimming: 7 bases; junction bases outside the gene matches: 20. Germline assignment: CDR1 SGHNT and CDR2 YENEEA. Here the CDR3 DNA reads TGTGCCAGCAGCCAAGTAGGTCCCGGATATAATAGCGGGAGGAATGAGCAGTTCTTC. Its protein is CASSQVGPGYNSGRNEQFF.

This clone is judged medium-sized. The chain couples TRBV15 to TRBJ1-4; no clear D gene. The CDR3 has 14 residues. V gave up 1 base and J gave up 3 bases, with 6 bases separating them. Germline CDR1 is LNHNV and CDR2 is YYDKDF (reference sequence). For the CDR3, the DNA is TGTGCCACCAGCAGAGTAAGGTCTAATGAAAAACTGTTTTTT. It encodes CATSRVRSNEKLFF.

The chain uses TRBV6-8 and TRBJ1-5, with D hard to call. Looked up from germline, CDR1 is MNHGY and CDR2 is SAAAGT. The CDR3 is 16 residues long. V lost 6 bases to trimming and J lost 0 bases, with 15 bases between them. CDR3 sequence: CASRNSGKYSNQPQHF. The DNA for the CDR3 is TGTGCCAGCAGAAACTCTGGGAAATATAGCAATCAGCCCCAGCATTTT.

This clone is labeled as medium-sized. V and J are TRBV11-3 and TRBJ2-7; possibly TRBD1 or TRBD2 for D (5 bases each). The CDR3 sequence is 14 residues long. The V gene's germline CDR1 is SGHNT and CDR2 YENEEA. Between the trimmed V and J ends, which lost 5 bases and 7 bases, there was a span of 18 bases. The CDR3, as DNA: TGTGCCAGCAGCCACGCGACAGAGACGGGGGAGCAGTACTTC. Translated, it gives CASSHATETGEQYF.

The chain joins TRBV6-8 to TRBJ2-3; D ambiguous. Trimming removed 2 bases at V and 4 bases at J, with 4 bases between. CDR3 length: 12 amino acids. Germline CDR1 reads MNHGY; CDR2 reads SAAAGT. This chain's CDR3 is CASSYQADTQYF. The CDR3 region has the DNA TGTGCCAGCAGTTACCAGGCAGATACGCAGTATTTT.

This clone was seen only a few times. The CDR3 reads CASSQAVSPLHF. The CDR3 region has the DNA TGTGCCAGCAGCCAGGCGGTCTCACCCCTCCACTTT. The chain is built from TRBV14 and TRBJ1-6; no reliable D call. CDR3 size: 12 residues. Trimming cost V 3 bases and J 10 bases, with 7 bases left between them. The germline V gene has CDR1 SGHDN and CDR2 FVKESK.

This clone showed up just once. The rearrangement links TRBV19 to TRBJ2-1; 12 nucleotides agree with TRBD2. Per germline, CDR1 LNHDA and CDR2 SQIVND (reference sequence). CDR3 length: 15 residues. V was pared by 5 bases and J by 8 bases, with 7 bases of the junction left unmatched. The CDR3 nucleotides are TGTGCCAGTAGTTTCGGACTAGCGGGACCGGATGAGCAGTTCTTC. This sequence encodes CASSFGLAGPDEQFF.

Within the sample, this clone is medium-sized. The CDR3 coding sequence is TGTGCCAGCAGACCGACATTGGTCTATGGCTACACCTTC. Translation: CASRPTLVYGYTF. The chain couples TRBV6-8 to TRBJ1-2; no definite D call. Trimming pared 6 bases from V and 4 bases from J, leaving 12 bases between. The CDR3 totals 13 residues. Per germline, CDR1 MNHGY and CDR2 SAAAGT.

The DNA for the CDR3 is TGTGCCAGCAGCCCCCGGACGGGTAATTCACCCCTCCACTTT. The encoded protein is CASSPRTGNSPLHF. This chain uses TRBV9 with TRBJ1-6, with D hard to call. CDR3 length: 14 residues. CDR1 and CDR2 (germline): SGDLS, YYNGEE. V lost 4 bases and J lost 6, with 11 bases in between.

The chain links TRBV5-1 to TRBJ2-1; 11 bases agree with TRBD2. J gave up 8 bases and V 1 base, and 8 bases lay outside the gene matches. The CDR3 contains 16 residues. Germline V gene data show CDR1 as SGHRS and CDR2 as YFSETQ. In DNA, the CDR3 is TGCGCCAGCAGCTTGACTAGCGGGGGTATCGGGGATGAGCAGTTCTTC. Protein product: CASSLTSGGIGDEQFF. Using reference TRBV5-1 and TRBJ2-1 for the parts outside the CDR3, the full variable domain is KAGVTQTPRYLIKTRGQQVTLSCSPISGHRSVSWYQQTPGQGLQFLFEYFSETQRNKGNFPGRFSGRQFSNSRSEMNVSTLELGDSALYLCASSLTSGGIGDEQFFGPGTRLTVL.

The chain recombines TRBV16 with TRBJ2-2; D gene uncertain. The CDR3 totals 13 residues. Germline V gives CDR1 KGHSY, CDR2 FQNENV. V was trimmed by 0 bases and J by 6 bases, leaving 5 bases between them. The CDR3 is CASSQSRSGELFF. The CDR3 region has the DNA TGTGCCAGCAGCCAATCGAGGTCCGGGGAGCTGTTTTTT.

This rearrangement joins TRBV11-3 to TRBJ2-7, with TRBD1 matching 8 bases. CDR1 is SGHNT, CDR2 YENEEA, per germline. V lost 5 bases and J lost 2; bases outside the gene matches: 5. The CDR3 runs to 14 residues. The CDR3 DNA sequence: TGTGCCAGCAGCCTACGACAGGGGCCCTACGAGCAGTACTTC. The encoded protein is CASSLRQGPYEQYF.

The chain is built from TRBV28 and TRBJ2-3; D is possibly TRBD1 (6 bases). Germline lookup yields CDR1 MDHEN and CDR2 SYDVKM. The CDR3 spans 15 residues. V lost 5 bases, J lost 2 bases, and 14 bases lay in between. CDR3 coding DNA: TGTGCCAGCAGTAAAAGGGACATAGCCACAGATACGCAGTATTTT. This codes for CASSKRDIATDTQYF. The whole variable domain, filled in from reference TRBV28 and TRBJ2-3, reads DVKVTQSSRYLVKRTGEKVFLECVQDMDHENMFWYRQDPGLGLRLIYFSYDVKMKEKGDIPEGYSVSREKKERFSLILESASTNQTSMYLCASSKRDIATDTQYFGPGTRLTVL.

J is TRBJ2-5 and V is TRBV28, with 12 bases identical to TRBD1. The junction had 9 bases not matched to a gene; V was cut back by 5 bases and J by 5 bases. This CDR3 spans 16 amino acids. Germline CDR1 MDHEN, CDR2 SYDVKM. The CDR3 bases are TGTGCCAGCAGTACGGCCGGGACAGGGGGCTTCGAGACCCAGTACTTC. This sequence encodes CASSTAGTGGFETQYF.

V is TRBV23-1 and J is TRBJ1-1; weak D call: TRBD1 (5 bases). TRBV23-1 is an ORF; its function is uncertain. The V gene lost 6 bases and the J gene lost 2 bases, with 10 bases spanning the gap. The CDR3 covers 13 residues. The CDR3 loop reads CASSRGINTEAFF. For the CDR3, the DNA is TGCGCCAGCAGCCGGGGGATAAACACTGAAGCTTTCTTT.

This clone is labeled as large. The chain carries TRBV11-3 and TRBJ2-1; TRBD2 agrees at 10 bases. V was pared by 5 bases and J by 3 bases, with 4 bases of the junction left unmatched. Germline V CDR1 and CDR2: SGHNT, YENEEA. The CDR3 has 15 residues. The CDR3 coding sequence is TGTGCCAGCAGCCCGACTAGCGGGTTCTACAATGAGCAGTTCTTC. This sequence encodes CASSPTSGFYNEQFF.

The gene calls are TRBV29-1 and TRBJ1-4; D is undetermined. CDR3 size: 12 residues. CDR1 and CDR2 (germline): SQVTM, ANQGSEA. Trimming stripped 6 bases from V and 7 bases from J, with 12 bases between. The CDR3 here is CSVVVPPEKLFF. CDR3 in DNA: TGCAGCGTGGTAGTCCCTCCTGAAAAACTGTTTTTT.

The rearrangement links TRBV5-1 to TRBJ2-6; D gene uncertain. The CDR3 totals 14 residues. V lost 5 bases and J 0 bases, leaving 6 bases between the germline ends. Germline V gene sequence: CDR1 SGHRS, CDR2 YFSETQ. The CDR3 DNA reads as TGCGCCAGCAGTCCCGACTCTGGGGCCAACGTCCTGACTTTC. Amino acids: CASSPDSGANVLTF.

This chain links TRBV23-1 with TRBJ1-5, with D maybe TRBD1 (6 bases). TRBV23-1 is an ORF, and what it does is uncertain. With 7 bases removed from V and 7 bases from J, the gap between germline ends came to 14 bases. This CDR3 is 13 amino acids long. CDR3 amino acids: CASNYRVRQPQHF. The CDR3 DNA sequence: TGCGCCAGCAATTACAGGGTTAGGCAGCCCCAGCATTTT.

V is TRBV18 and J is TRBJ1-2; TRBD1 matches at 8 bases. The J segment lost 0 bases and the V segment lost 1 base, leaving 4 bases of the junction unmatched. This CDR3 is built from 16 residues. The germline V gene encodes CDR1 KGHSH and CDR2 LQKENI. The CDR3 DNA follows: TGTGCCAGCTCACCACTAAGGACAGGGTCTAACTATGGCTACACCTTC. It translates to CASSPLRTGSNYGYTF.